This TCR beta chain was retrieved from a study of beta chain features in type 1 diabetes. Study observations and caveats: The study found that naive, central memory and Treg TCRB repertoires appeared more similar in patients than in healthy donors.

The table lists this clone with a count of one. The antigen remains unidentified. Sequenced material consisted of expressed TCRB transcripts (all of the isolated RNA was reverse transcribed). Assay used: immunoSEQ multiplex PCR; TCRdb lists only in-frame clones, some missing. Among about 150,000 clones listed, 11% were seen once. With 2 bases clipped from V and 8 bases from J, the junction kept 16 bases outside the gene matches. Germline loops: CDR1 SGHTA, CDR2 FQGNSA. This CDR3 spans 18 amino acids. The genes are TRBV7-2 and TRBJ1-4, with TRBD1 identical over 8 bases. The clonotype comes from a man aged 18 to 29 in good health. The sample consisted of central memory CD4+ T cells from blood. The CDR3 protein is CASSLPDRAQGGYEKLFF. Here the CDR3 DNA reads TGTGCCAGCAGCTTACCGGACAGGGCCCAGGGGGGATACGAAAAACTGTTTTTT.